The present T cell receptor beta chain was sequenced within a study of T cell responses to AZD1222 COVID-19 vaccine. Study-wide points: Reportedly, nearly half the spike-specific TCRs target unmutated variant regions. Baseline testing showed seropositivity in only six AZD1222 recipients. The span of vaccine-associated CD4 TCRs extended across spike, with dominance at 160-218 and 743-854. Researchers took repertoire samples only after the peak T cell response had come.

As for this clone: Antigen unknown.

Trimming removed 4 bases from V and 5 bases from J; junction bases left unmatched: 9. The germline V gene has CDR1 KGHSH and CDR2 LQKENI. CDR3 length: 15 amino acids. The assay was immunoSEQ multiplex PCR, and TCRdb's table has in-frame clones only and misses some. The sample shows 87,000 or so clones, around 89% of them seen only once. The material was peripheral blood, obtained on day 0 of AZD1222 vaccination. This clonotype was obtained from an adult in good health. The V gene is TRBV18, the J gene TRBJ1-1; 8 nucleotides line up with TRBD1. This CDR3 reads CASSRTSGTGTEAFF. As DNA, the CDR3 is TGTGCCAGCTCACGCACGTCAGGGACAGGAACTGAAGCTTTCTTT.